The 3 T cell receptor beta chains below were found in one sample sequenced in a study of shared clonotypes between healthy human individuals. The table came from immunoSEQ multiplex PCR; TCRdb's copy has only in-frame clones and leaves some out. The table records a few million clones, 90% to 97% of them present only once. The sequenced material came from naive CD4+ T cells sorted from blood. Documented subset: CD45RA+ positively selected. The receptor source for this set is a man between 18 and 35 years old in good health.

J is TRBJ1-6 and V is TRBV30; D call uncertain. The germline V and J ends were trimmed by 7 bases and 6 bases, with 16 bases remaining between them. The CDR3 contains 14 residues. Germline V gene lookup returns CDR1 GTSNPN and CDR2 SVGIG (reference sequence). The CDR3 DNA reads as TGTGCCTCCAACCGGGTAGGGATTAATTCACCCCTCCACTTT. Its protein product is CASNRVGINSPLHF.

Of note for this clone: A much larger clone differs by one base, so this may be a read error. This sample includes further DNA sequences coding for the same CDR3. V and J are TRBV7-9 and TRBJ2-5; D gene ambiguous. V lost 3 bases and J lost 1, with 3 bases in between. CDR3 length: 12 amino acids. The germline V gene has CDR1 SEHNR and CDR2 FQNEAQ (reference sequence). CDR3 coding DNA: TGTGCCAGCAGCTTGGGCCAAGAGACCCAGTACTTC. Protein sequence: CASSLGQETQYF.

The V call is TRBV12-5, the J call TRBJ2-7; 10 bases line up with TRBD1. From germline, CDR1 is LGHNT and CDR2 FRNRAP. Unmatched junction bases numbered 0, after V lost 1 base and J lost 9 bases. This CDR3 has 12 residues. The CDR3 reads CASGLGQGAQYF. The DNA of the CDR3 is TGTGCTAGTGGTTTGGGACAGGGGGCGCAGTACTTC.